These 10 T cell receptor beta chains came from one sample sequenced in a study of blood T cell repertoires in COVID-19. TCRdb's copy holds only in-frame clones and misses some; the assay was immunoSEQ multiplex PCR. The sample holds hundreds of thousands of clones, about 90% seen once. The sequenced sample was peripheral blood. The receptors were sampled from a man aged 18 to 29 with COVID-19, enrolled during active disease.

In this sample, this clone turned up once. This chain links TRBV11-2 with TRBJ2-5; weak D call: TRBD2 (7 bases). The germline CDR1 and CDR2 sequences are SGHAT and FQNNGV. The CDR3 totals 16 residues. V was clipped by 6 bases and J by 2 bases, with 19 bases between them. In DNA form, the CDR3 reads TGTGCCAGCAGTGTCAATGTGGGGGGGGCTCAAGAGACCCAGTACTTC. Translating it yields CASSVNVGGAQETQYF.

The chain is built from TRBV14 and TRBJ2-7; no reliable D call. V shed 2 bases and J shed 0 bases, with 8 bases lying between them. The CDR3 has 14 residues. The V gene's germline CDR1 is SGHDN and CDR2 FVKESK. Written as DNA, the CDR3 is TGTGCCAGCAGCCAATCAGTAAACTCCTACGAGCAGTACTTC. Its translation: CASSQSVNSYEQYF.

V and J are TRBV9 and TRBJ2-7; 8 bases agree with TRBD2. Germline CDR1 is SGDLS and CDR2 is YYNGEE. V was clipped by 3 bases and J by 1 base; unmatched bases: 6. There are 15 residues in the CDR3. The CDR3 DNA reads TGTGCCAGCAGCGCAAAGGGACTAGAGTCCTACGAGCAGTACTTC. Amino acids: CASSAKGLESYEQYF.

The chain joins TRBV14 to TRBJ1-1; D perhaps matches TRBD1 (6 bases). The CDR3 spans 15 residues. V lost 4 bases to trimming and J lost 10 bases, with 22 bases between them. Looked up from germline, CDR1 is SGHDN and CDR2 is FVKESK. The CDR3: CASSRGGAEAVGAFF. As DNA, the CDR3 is TGTGCCAGCAGCCGTGGGGGCGCCGAGGCAGTGGGAGCTTTCTTT. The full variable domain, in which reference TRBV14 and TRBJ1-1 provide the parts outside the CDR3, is EAGVTQFPSHSVIEKGQTVTLRCDPISGHDNLYWYRRVMGKEIKFLLHFVKESKQDESGMPNNRFLAERTGGTYSTLKVQPAELEDSGVYFCASSRGGAEAVGAFFGQGTRLTVV.

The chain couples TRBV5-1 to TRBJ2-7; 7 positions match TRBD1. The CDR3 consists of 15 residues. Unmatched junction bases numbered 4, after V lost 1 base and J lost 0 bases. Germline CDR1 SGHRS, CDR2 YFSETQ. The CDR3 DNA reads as TGCGCCAGCAGCTTGACCACAGGGGTCTCCTACGAGCAGTACTTC. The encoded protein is CASSLTTGVSYEQYF.

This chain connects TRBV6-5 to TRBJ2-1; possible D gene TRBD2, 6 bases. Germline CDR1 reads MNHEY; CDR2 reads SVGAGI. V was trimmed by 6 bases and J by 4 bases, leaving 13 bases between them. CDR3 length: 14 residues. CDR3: CASRIVAEYNEQFF. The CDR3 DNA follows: TGTGCCAGCAGGATAGTAGCGGAGTACAATGAGCAGTTCTTC.

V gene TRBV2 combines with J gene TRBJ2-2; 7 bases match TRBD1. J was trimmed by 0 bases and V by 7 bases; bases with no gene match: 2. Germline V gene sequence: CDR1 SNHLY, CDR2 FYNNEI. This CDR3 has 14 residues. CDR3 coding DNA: TGTGCCAGCAAGGGACAGACGAACACCGGGGAGCTGTTTTTT. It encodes CASKGQTNTGELFF. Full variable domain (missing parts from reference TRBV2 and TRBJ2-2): EPEVTQTPSHQVTQMGQEVILRCVPISNHLYFYWYRQILGQKVEFLVSFYNNEISEKSEIFDDQFSVERPDGSNFTLKIRSTKLEDSAMYFCASKGQTNTGELFFGEGSRLTVL.

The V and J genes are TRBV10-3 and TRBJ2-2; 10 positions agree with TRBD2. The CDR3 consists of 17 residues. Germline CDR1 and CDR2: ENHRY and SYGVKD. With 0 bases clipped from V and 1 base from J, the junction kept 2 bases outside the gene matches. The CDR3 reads CAISESVAGGNTGELFF. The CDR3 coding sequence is TGTGCCATCAGTGAGTCTGTAGCGGGGGGGAACACCGGGGAGCTGTTTTTT.

The CDR3: CASSPVAGEQFF. The DNA of the CDR3 is TGTGCCAGCAGCCCCGTAGCGGGTGAGCAGTTCTTC. V gene TRBV4-2 combines with J gene TRBJ2-1, with TRBD2 matching 7 bases. The V and J ends lost 4 bases and 9 bases, in that order; junction bases with no gene match: 3. The germline V gene encodes CDR1 LGHNA and CDR2 YNFKEQ. CDR3 length: 12 residues.

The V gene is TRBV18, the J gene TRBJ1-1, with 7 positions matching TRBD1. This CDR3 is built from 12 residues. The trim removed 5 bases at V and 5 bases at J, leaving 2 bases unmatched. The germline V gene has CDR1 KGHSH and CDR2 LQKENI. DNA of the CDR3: TGTGCCAGCTCAGCAGGGGGGACTGAAGCTTTCTTT. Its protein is CASSAGGTEAFF.